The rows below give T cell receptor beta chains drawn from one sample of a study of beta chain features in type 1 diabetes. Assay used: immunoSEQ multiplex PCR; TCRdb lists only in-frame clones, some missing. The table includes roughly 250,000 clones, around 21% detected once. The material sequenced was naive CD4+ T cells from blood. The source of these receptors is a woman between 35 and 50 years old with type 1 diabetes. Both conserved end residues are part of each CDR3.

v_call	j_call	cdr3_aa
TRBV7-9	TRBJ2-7	CASSDPGIVPYEQYF
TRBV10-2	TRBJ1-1	CASSFTGANTEAFF
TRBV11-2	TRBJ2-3	CASSLGSAGGTTDTQYF
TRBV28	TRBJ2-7	CASEDREQQYF
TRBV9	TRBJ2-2	CASSVGTGNVGGELFF
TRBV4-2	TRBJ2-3	CASSQGVSTDTQYF
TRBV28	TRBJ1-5	CASTPERLGAQPQHF
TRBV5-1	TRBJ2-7	CASSGGATSYEQYF
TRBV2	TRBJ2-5	CASSGDRGEETQYF
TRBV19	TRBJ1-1	CASTLTENTEAFF
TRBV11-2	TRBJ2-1	CASSADRGEEQFF
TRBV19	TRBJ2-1	CASSPLGQASSYNEQFF
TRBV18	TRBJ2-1	CASSPTSHEQFF
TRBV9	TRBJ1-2	CASSVRGTGVYGYTF
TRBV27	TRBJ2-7	CASSPGQGAREQYF
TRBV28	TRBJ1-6	CASSDRSNSPLHF
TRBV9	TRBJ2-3	CASRGGLRATDTQYF
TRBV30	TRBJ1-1	CASQAQGTEAFF
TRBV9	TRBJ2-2	CASSPEGGSMTGELFF
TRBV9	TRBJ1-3	CASSVGTGIAGNTIYF
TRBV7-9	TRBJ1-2	CASSQRGRDYGYTF
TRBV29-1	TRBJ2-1	CSTTSGNYNEQFF
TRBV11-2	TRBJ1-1	CASSFRPGQGDTEAFF
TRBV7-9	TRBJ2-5	CASSPVGLRRGETQYF
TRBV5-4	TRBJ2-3	CASSPGLAGTDTQYF
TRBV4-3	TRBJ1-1	CASSQQPGANTEAFF
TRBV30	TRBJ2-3	CAWSGTSGSSDTQYF
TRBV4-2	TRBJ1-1	CASSQTTATNTEAFF
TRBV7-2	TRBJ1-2	CASSLEEVYGYTF
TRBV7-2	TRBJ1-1	CASSLPGVAEAFF
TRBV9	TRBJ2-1	CASSVTDNSYNEQFF
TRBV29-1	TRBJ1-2	CSVDNTGSLGYTF
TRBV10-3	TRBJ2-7	CAISESDRPYEQYF
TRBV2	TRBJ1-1	CASISGTENTEAFF
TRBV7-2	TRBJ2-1	CASSLEGLADNEQFF
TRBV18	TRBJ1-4	CASSQSGTNEKLFF
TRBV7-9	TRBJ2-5	CASSPGTVQETQYF